This T cell receptor (beta chain) came from a study of blood T cell repertoires in COVID-19. Turning to the study itself: Collection of acute and convalescent COVID-19 samples took place in the United States, Italy and Spain. T cells, B-cell-depleted T cells, or PBMCs supplied cDNA or gDNA.

Authors' methods: Amplification of reference gene primers was used by the study to estimate nucleated cell counts. Only in-frame clones appear in the TCRdb table, and some are missing; sequencing was by immunoSEQ multiplex PCR. That table supplies the V and J calls and clone size; D and trimming were determined from the DNA. This sample has just under 85,000 clones; around 80% occur once, and the top ten carry about 29%. The sample holds one count of this clone. Sequencing input: peripheral blood. The sequence was obtained from a woman aged 80 or over with acute or convalescent COVID-19.

The CDR3 DNA is TGTGCCAGCAGCTTGACTAGCGGGAGTCCCGCAGATACGCAGTATTTT. Translating it yields CASSLTSGSPADTQYF. The chain is built from TRBV5-6 and TRBJ2-3; 11 bases map to TRBD2. Germline trimming cut 1 base from V and 4 bases from J; bases unmatched to any gene: 5. The CDR3 covers 16 residues. CDR1 is SGHDT, CDR2 YYEEEE, per germline.